This T cell receptor (beta chain) was documented in a study of T cells in localized non-small cell lung cancer. Here immunoSEQ multiplex PCR was the method, and the copy in TCRdb shows in-frame clones only, minus some. The sample lists some 49,000 clones, around 81% occurring once. Study-wide results and caveats: Heterogeneity remains possible because sequencing was limited to only one tumor region. Longer overall survival was associated with a higher density of T cells in the blood.

Per germline, CDR1 MNHEY and CDR2 SVGAGI. This CDR3 region has 14 residues. V shed 4 bases and J shed 1 base, with 11 bases lying between them. Of note for this clone: Its matching antigen is unknown.

This receptor was identified in a man aged 40-75 years with stage III lung adenocarcinoma. The chain is built from TRBV6-5 and TRBJ2-7; D uncertain. The source material was peripheral blood mononuclear cells, sampled before any cancer treatment. The chain's CDR3 is CASSSLGGSYEQYF. The DNA for the CDR3 is TGTGCCAGCAGTTCCCTTGGCGGTTCCTACGAGCAGTACTTC.